These T cell receptor beta chains were read from a single sample in a study of CD8 T cells in ankylosing spondylitis. TCRdb itself ran the 5' RACE reads through MiXCR, one entry per CDR3 protein. The data contain about 440,000 distinct CDR3 sequences, approximately 17% of them singletons. Sequencing was performed on blood, either unsorted or a sorted T cell fraction (not recorded which). Receptors originate from a male donor with ankylosing spondylitis. CDR3s include the opening cysteine and the closing phenylalanine or tryptophan. Rows give clone size only sometimes, using once, few, many, or a class for an expanded clone.

TRBJ2-3 few TRBV20-1 CSARYTDTQYF
TRBJ2-3 many TRBV12-3/TRBV12-4 CASMVREGDTQYF
TRBJ2-3 NA TRBV3-1 CASSSRSGAGGSDTQYF
TRBJ2-5 few TRBV6-5 CASSSGQAYQETQYF
TRBJ2-1 NA TRBV6-2/TRBV6-3 CASDRGNSYNEQFF
TRBJ2-5 few TRBV9 CASSVVEETQYF
TRBJ1-3 few TRBV5-6 CASSSMAGGNTIYF
TRBJ1-1 many TRBV12-3/TRBV12-4 CASSFRGPNTEAFF
TRBJ1-1 NA TRBV7-2 CASSRGGANTEAFF
TRBJ2-7 few TRBV7-2 CASSPYRGMYEQYF
TRBJ2-4 NA TRBV27 CAASVKKETKNIQYF
TRBJ2-1 NA TRBV12-3/TRBV12-4 CASSLGTKLGEQFF
TRBJ2-1 few TRBV5-1 CASSQGSTGTSGPGEQFF
TRBJ1-1 few TRBV18 CASSYTGGGTEAFF
TRBJ2-3 NA TRBV20-1 CSARDAAHTQYF
TRBJ2-5 few TRBV7-9 CASSYSSGGKTQYF
TRBJ1-2 many TRBV12-3/TRBV12-4 CASSSGQGTNYGYTF
TRBJ2-7 many TRBV29-1 CSALGGFPVWEQYF
TRBJ2-5 many TRBV5-6 CASSLAGHLREETQYF
TRBJ2-1 NA TRBV11-1 CASSPSGQGATSGMVEQFF
TRBJ2-7 NA TRBV20-1 CSARVPRGGRLYEQYF
TRBJ2-1 few TRBV5-6 CASREDGARYNEQFF
TRBJ2-1 NA TRBV7-8 CASSFGAGARGGNEQFF
TRBJ2-3 few TRBV5-1 CASSLADWDTDTQYF
TRBJ1-5 NA TRBV7-9 CASSIGQADNQPQHF
TRBJ2-5 once TRBV5-4 CASSPGQGVETQYF
TRBJ2-7 few TRBV27 CASSLESGPYYEQYF
TRBJ2-7 many TRBV20-1 CSASQGTGSYEQYF
TRBJ2-1 few TRBV11-2 CASSITSGGPYNEQFF
TRBJ1-5 few TRBV27 CANPLEGVPRHQPQHF
TRBJ1-2 few TRBV18 CASSPGFLGYGYTF
TRBJ1-1 many TRBV3-1 CASSQERREAFF
TRBJ2-7 few TRBV7-2 CASSRGGGFSYEQYF
TRBJ1-5 many TRBV20-1 CSATPTGVDNQPQHF